These 27 T cell receptor beta chains were all obtained from the same sample, sequenced in a study of blood T cell repertoires in COVID-19. TCRdb keeps only in-frame clones here, not all; method: immunoSEQ multiplex PCR. Of about 240,000 clones listed, around 88% are singletons. Source material: PBMCs or T cells enriched from blood (not recorded which). These receptors came from a woman aged 35 to 49 with acute COVID-19.

The rearrangement links TRBV7-9 to TRBJ1-4, with TRBD1 identical over 9 bases. The CDR3 loop spans 15 amino acids. Germline V gives CDR1 SEHNR, CDR2 FQNEAQ (reference sequence). Trimming at V came to 6 bases and at J to 4 bases, leaving 6 bases not matched to a gene. CDR3 sequence: CASSSHRGHNEKLFF. Here the CDR3 DNA reads TGTGCCAGCAGTTCTCACAGGGGGCATAATGAAAAACTGTTTTTT.

The gene calls are TRBV7-8 and TRBJ1-5; 10 bases line up with TRBD1. V gave up 5 bases and J gave up 7 bases; unmatched junction bases: 5. The CDR3 is 14 amino acids. CDR1 is SGHVS, CDR2 FQNEAQ, per germline. Here the CDR3 reads CASSLRDRGQPQHF. In nucleotides, the CDR3 is TGTGCCAGCAGCCTACGGGACAGGGGACAGCCCCAGCATTTT.

This chain joins TRBV6-5 and TRBJ2-6; perhaps TRBD1 as D (6 bases). Trimming took off 10 bases at V and 0 bases at J, with 13 bases between the two ends. The CDR3 contains 15 residues. CDR1 and CDR2 (germline): MNHEY, SVGAGI. The CDR3 DNA follows: TGTGCCACCACGACAGGCCTCTCTGGGGCCAACGTCCTGACTTTC. Translating gives CATTTGLSGANVLTF.

This clone was counted a single time. CDR3 amino acids: CASSTGDGYTF. The CDR3 DNA sequence: TGTGCCAGCAGCACAGGGGATGGCTACACCTTC. The chain carries TRBV27 and TRBJ1-2; TRBD1 matches at 7 bases. Germline V CDR1 and CDR2: MNHEY, SMNVEV (reference sequence). This CDR3 spans 11 amino acids. V lost 6 bases and J lost 6; bases outside the gene matches: 1.

The genes are TRBV4-1 and TRBJ1-1, with 7 positions matching TRBD1. The germline V gene encodes CDR1 MGHRA and CDR2 YSYEKL. The CDR3 contains 13 residues. V shed 6 bases and J 6 bases; nucleotides not matched to a gene: 7. The chain's CDR3 is CASRTQGGAEAFF. DNA for the CDR3: TGCGCCAGCAGAACTCAGGGGGGCGCTGAAGCTTTCTTT.

About this clone: Other DNA sequences within the sample encode an identical CDR3. The V gene is TRBV11-3, the J gene TRBJ1-1, with a tentative D call TRBD1 (6 bases). The V gene's germline CDR1 is SGHNT and CDR2 YENEEA. Trimming left V 1 base short and J 4 bases short, with 7 bases between. This CDR3 has 13 amino acids. The CDR3 DNA sequence: TGTGCCAGCAGCTTAGTAGGGGGCACTGAAGCTTTCTTT. Amino acids: CASSLVGGTEAFF.

The chain joins TRBV7-9 to TRBJ2-7; 7 bases match TRBD2. V lost 1 base, J lost 3 bases, and 3 bases stayed unmatched. CDR3 length: 14 residues. Germline CDR1 reads SEHNR; CDR2 reads FQNEAQ (reference sequence). CDR3 nucleotide sequence: TGTGCCAGCAGCTTAGGGCGGGAGCTCTACGAGCAGTACTTC. Amino acid sequence: CASSLGRELYEQYF.

This rearrangement joins TRBV6-5 to TRBJ2-1, with D possibly matching TRBD1 (6 bases). Deletions cut 6 bases from V and 10 bases from J, with 16 bases between. Germline assignment: CDR1 MNHEY and CDR2 SVGAGI. The CDR3 contains 13 residues. CDR3 sequence: CASRRLLDSEQFF. The DNA of the CDR3 is TGTGCCAGCAGACGCCTACTGGACAGCGAGCAGTTCTTC.

The V call is TRBV6-2 or TRBV6-3, the J call TRBJ2-1; TRBD2 agrees at 12 bases. Unmatched junction bases numbered 7, after V lost 0 bases and J lost 4 bases. The CDR3 consists of 18 residues. From germline, CDR1 is MNHEY and CDR2 SVGEGT. The DNA of the CDR3 is TGTGCCAGCAGTTACTCTCTAGCGGGAGGGCCCGGGTACAATGAGCAGTTCTTC. Translated: CASSYSLAGGPGYNEQFF.

This chain links TRBV29-1 with TRBJ2-1; 10 positions match TRBD2. This CDR3 is 14 amino acids long. In germline, CDR1 is SQVTM, CDR2 ANQGSEA. Unmatched junction bases numbered 8, after V lost 7 bases and J lost 5 bases. Here the CDR3 DNA reads TGCAGCGCCGGCGGGACTAGCGAAAACAATGAGCAGTTCTTC. Its translation is CSAGGTSENNEQFF.

The chain employs TRBV5-6 and TRBJ1-2; 8 positions agree with TRBD1. Germline V CDR1 and CDR2: SGHDT, YYEEEE. This CDR3 is built from 14 residues. J gave up 2 bases and V 6 bases, and 6 bases lay outside the gene matches. The CDR3 DNA sequence: TGTGCCAGCATCGATGGGACAGGAAACTATGGCTACACCTTC. It specifies CASIDGTGNYGYTF.

This clone was counted between two and nine times. The chain couples TRBV11-2 to TRBJ1-1; tentative D call: TRBD1 (6 bases). This CDR3 is 13 amino acids long. Germline V gene sequence: CDR1 SGHAT, CDR2 FQNNGV. V was shortened by 3 bases and J by 6 bases, with 11 bases between the two germline ends. The CDR3, as DNA: TGTGCCAGCAGCTTGGGGGGGCTCGCTGAAGCTTTCTTT. As protein: CASSLGGLAEAFF.

V usage is TRBV5-1 and J usage is TRBJ2-1; tentatively, D is TRBD1 (5 bases). V dropped 0 bases and J dropped 4 bases, with 8 bases sitting between them. The CDR3 has 14 amino acids. Germline CDR1 SGHRS, CDR2 YFSETQ. The CDR3 coding sequence is TGCGCCAGCAGCTTGGTAAGGGGTTACAATGAGCAGTTCTTC. It is translated as CASSLVRGYNEQFF. The complete variable domain, with remaining parts taken from reference TRBV5-1 and TRBJ2-1, reads KAGVTQTPRYLIKTRGQQVTLSCSPISGHRSVSWYQQTPGQGLQFLFEYFSETQRNKGNFPGRFSGRQFSNSRSEMNVSTLELGDSALYLCASSLVRGYNEQFFGPGTRLTVL.

V and J are TRBV4-2 and TRBJ2-2; D unresolved. This CDR3 is 17 amino acids long. Germline values: CDR1 LGHNA, CDR2 YNFKEQ. The ends were cut back, 1 base at V and 3 bases at J, with 15 bases in the middle. CDR3 DNA: TGTGCCAGCAGCCAAGCGAGTACCCGAGCCGACACCGGGGAGCTGTTTTTT. Amino acid sequence: CASSQASTRADTGELFF.

The chain has TRBV3-1 (or the pseudogene TRBV3-2) and TRBJ2-7; 10 positions match TRBD2. V dropped 7 bases and J dropped 4; count of bases not matched to a gene: 10. The CDR3 runs 15 residues. Germline V gene lookup returns CDR1 LGHDT and CDR2 YNNKEL (reference sequence). The CDR3 DNA sequence: TGTGCCAGCAACGCCCGGGGTAGCGGGAGGTACGAGCAGTACTTC. As protein: CASNARGSGRYEQYF.

The chain has TRBV25-1 and TRBJ2-7; 7 nucleotides agree with TRBD1. Germline V gives CDR1 MGHDK, CDR2 SYGVNS. This CDR3 region has 15 residues. V shed 1 base, J shed 5 bases, and the junction held 8 bases outside the gene matches. The CDR3 nucleotides are TGTGCCAGCAGTGAATCAGAAGACAGGGTAAACGAGCAGTACTTC. Translating gives CASSESEDRVNEQYF.

This chain uses TRBV13 with TRBJ2-7; 7 bases align to TRBD2. With V trimmed by 7 bases and J by 5 bases, 11 bases remained unmatched. The germline V gene encodes CDR1 PRHDT and CDR2 FYEKMQ (reference sequence). The CDR3 runs 14 residues. CDR3 nucleotides: TGTGCCAGCACCCGGGACTATGGGCGCAACGAGCAGTACTTC. Translation: CASTRDYGRNEQYF.

This chain links TRBV18 with TRBJ2-7; TRBD1 matches 9 bases. CDR3 length equals 14 residues. From germline, CDR1 is KGHSH and CDR2 LQKENI. With V trimmed by 4 bases and J by 6 bases, 7 bases remained unmatched. The CDR3 nucleotides are TGTGCCAGCTCACGCCGGGACAGGGCTCGCGAGCAGTACTTC. Residues: CASSRRDRAREQYF.

V gene TRBV2 combines with J gene TRBJ1-2; D gene uncertain. Trimming pared 6 bases from V and 3 bases from J, leaving 14 bases between. The CDR3 totals 14 residues. Looked up from germline, CDR1 is SNHLY and CDR2 is FYNNEI. CDR3 bases: TGTGCCAGCAGACAAAATCAGGTTGACTATGGCTACACCTTC. Its translation: CASRQNQVDYGYTF.

The chain couples TRBV12-3 or TRBV12-4 to TRBJ2-7; perhaps TRBD2 as D (5 bases). Trimming shortened V by 8 bases and J by 4 bases, and 15 bases separated the two germline ends. CDR3 length: 13 amino acids. The CDR3 DNA sequence: TGTGCCAGCCAGGTAGGCGGGCTGTACGAGCAGTACTTC. This codes for CASQVGGLYEQYF.

The rearrangement uses TRBV3-1 (or the pseudogene TRBV3-2) and TRBJ2-1, with 8 bases identical to TRBD2. The V gene's germline CDR1 is LGHDT and CDR2 YNNKEL (reference sequence). Trimming cost V 4 bases and J 7 bases; bases outside gene matches: 9. The CDR3 length is 15 residues. The CDR3 is CASSRVGRAGNEQFF. The CDR3 bases are TGTGCCAGCAGCCGAGTCGGGAGGGCCGGGAATGAGCAGTTCTTC.

The CDR3 sequence is CASSLEDRGASVDTQYF. The DNA of the CDR3 is TGCGCCAGCAGCTTGGAAGACCGGGGGGCATCTGTTGATACGCAGTATTTT. This sequence joins TRBV5-1 and TRBJ2-3, with D possibly matching TRBD2 (7 bases). Trimming cost V 0 bases and J 6 bases, with 20 bases left between them. The CDR3 contains 17 residues. Germline V gene data show CDR1 as SGHRS and CDR2 as YFSETQ.

This clone showed up just a few times. This chain uses TRBV6-5 with TRBJ1-3; 7 bases match TRBD1. CDR1 and CDR2 (germline): MNHEY, SVGAGI. V lost 2 bases to trimming and J lost 0 bases; unmatched junction nucleotides: 4. This CDR3 is built from 16 residues. The CDR3 spells CASSYRDSSSGNTIYF. The CDR3 DNA reads as TGTGCCAGCAGTTACCGGGACAGCAGCTCTGGAAACACCATATATTTT.

This clone appeared a few times. The chain links TRBV14 to TRBJ1-2; D unclear. V was clipped by 0 bases and J by 5 bases, with 4 bases between them. This CDR3 is built from 12 residues. The germline gives CDR1 SGHDN, CDR2 FVKESK. In nucleotides, the CDR3 is TGTGCCAGCAGCCAAGACGGTTATGGCTACACCTTC. It is translated as CASSQDGYGYTF. Full variable domain (missing parts from reference TRBV14 and TRBJ1-2): EAGVTQFPSHSVIEKGQTVTLRCDPISGHDNLYWYRRVMGKEIKFLLHFVKESKQDESGMPNNRFLAERTGGTYSTLKVQPAELEDSGVYFCASSQDGYGYTFGSGTRLTVV.

This chain links TRBV6-5 with TRBJ1-6; D might be TRBD1 (5 bases). In germline, CDR1 is MNHEY, CDR2 SVGAGI. This CDR3 is 13 amino acids long. Trimming removed 6 bases at V and 8 bases at J, with 11 bases between. The CDR3 sequence: CASRRGKDSPLHF. CDR3 coding DNA: TGTGCCAGCAGACGGGGGAAGGATTCACCCCTCCACTTT.

This clone came up a few times. CDR3 region: CATSDLEPSGRYYNEQFF. The CDR3, as DNA: TGTGCCACCAGTGATTTAGAGCCTAGCGGGCGATACTACAATGAGCAGTTCTTC. The rearrangement links TRBV24-1 to TRBJ2-1, with 8 nucleotides matching TRBD2. In germline, CDR1 is KGHDR, CDR2 SFDVKD. V trimming: 1 base; J trimming: 3 bases; junction bases outside the gene matches: 10. The CDR3 loop spans 18 amino acids.

The chain recombines TRBV27 with TRBJ2-7, with a tentative D call TRBD1 (5 bases). The V end was cut by 0 bases, the J end by 1 base, with 10 bases between. This CDR3 spans 15 amino acids. Germline CDR1 and CDR2: MNHEY and SMNVEV (reference sequence). CDR3 sequence (DNA): TGTGCCAGCAGTTTATCGTACCAGGGATCCTACGAGCAGTACTTC. Encoded protein: CASSLSYQGSYEQYF.